This T cell receptor (beta chain) was profiled in a study of tissue T cells after allogeneic stem cell transplantation. Overall study findings and caveats: Blood and spleen captured only part of the tissue TCR repertoire. This small cohort was clinically heterogeneous, and sampling depth was a limitation. TCR repertoires tracked anatomic similarity, regardless of disease or transplant status.

CDR1 and CDR2 (germline): NSQYPW, LRSPGD (reference sequence). Trimming removed 3 bases at V and 0 bases at J, with 10 bases between. The CDR3 is made up of 15 amino acids. Produced via immunoSEQ multiplex PCR; TCRdb's table is partial and in-frame only. The table shows fewer than 20,000 clones, with about 70% occurring only once. A remark on this clone: What it binds is not known. Gene labels here are mouse ones. The read ends 1 residue shy of where the CDR3 ends; the end is completed using the germline J gene.

The TCR originated in a female BALB/c mouse in good health. MHC haplotype: H2-d. The sequencing sample was made of spleen. The chain employs TRBV1 and TRBJ2-3; possibly TRBD1 for D (5 bases). CDR3 loop: CTCSARQISAETLYF. The DNA read from the CDR3 is TGCACCTGCAGTGCTCGACAGATTAGTGCAGAAACGCTGTAT.